This T cell receptor beta chain was observed in a study of cytomegalovirus exposure and HLA in healthy donors. Study-level findings and limits: There were some V segments, including TRBV6-2 and TRBV6-3, excluded as indistinguishable. In a later analysis, at a false discovery rate of 0.05, under 20,000 TCR beta sequences were associated with HLA alleles.

To note about this clone: The target antigen is unknown.

The PCR employed 60 Vbeta primers together with 13 Jbeta primers. Sequenced by immunoSEQ multiplex PCR; TCRdb stores in-frame clones only, minus some. The sample includes around 91,000 clones, around 80% of them seen just once. With 4 bases removed from V and 6 bases from J, the gap between germline ends came to 8 bases. The V gene's germline CDR1 is SGHTA and CDR2 FQGTGA. The CDR3 sequence is 12 residues long. The TCR sequence derives from a male donor in good health and CMV-seropositive. Sequences were obtained from PBMCs. The rearrangement joins TRBV7-3 to TRBJ2-3, with D possibly being TRBD1 (7 bases). The CDR3: CASSSGGDTQYF. The CDR3 nucleotides are TGTGCCAGCAGCTCAGGGGGGGATACGCAGTATTTT.